A selection of T cell receptor beta chains follows, all from one sample in a study of beta chain features in type 1 diabetes. Clones were sequenced by immunoSEQ multiplex PCR, and TCRdb holds only the in-frame ones, with some missing. The sample lists some 190,000 clones; around 7.8% were seen once. Material for sequencing was central memory CD4+ T cells from blood. The receptors derive from a woman aged 40 to 50 with type 1 diabetes. CDR3s include the opening cysteine and the closing phenylalanine or tryptophan. D genes are given only for firm matches. Clone size, where shown, is once, few, many, or a class for clones that have expanded.

J | size | length | D | V | DNA | CDR3
TRBJ1-1 | NA | 13 | NA | TRBV28 | TGTGCCATTTGGGGCCATATGAACACTGAAGCTTTCTTT | CAIWGHMNTEAFF
TRBJ2-5 | few | 11 | NA | TRBV19 | TGTGCCAGTAAGTCAGAAGAGACCCAGTACTTC | CASKSEETQYF
TRBJ2-1 | few | 15 | NA | TRBV4-2 | TGTGCCAGCAGCCTCCCAGGGATCCTATCCGGTGAGCAGTTCTTC | CASSLPGILSGEQFF
TRBJ2-7 | few | 13 | TRBD1 | TRBV2 | TGTGCCAGCAATATTGGACAGGCCTACGAGCAGTACTTC | CASNIGQAYEQYF
TRBJ2-1 | few | 16 | NA | TRBV9 | TGTGCCAGCAGCGTAGAATCGCGTAGTGGGCTCAATGAGCAGTTCTTC | CASSVESRSGLNEQFF
TRBJ1-1 | few | 14 | NA | TRBV5-1 | TGCGCCAGCAGCCCTACAACAGGGCCCACTGAAGCTTTCTTT | CASSPTTGPTEAFF
TRBJ1-6 | few | 14 | NA | TRBV28 | TGTGCCAGCAGTTGGAAGGGGCGAAATTCACCCCTCCACTTT | CASSWKGRNSPLHF
TRBJ2-7 | few | 14 | NA | TRBV28 | TGTGCCAGCAAGGAGTCCGGAGGGATCTACGAGCAGTACTTC | CASKESGGIYEQYF
TRBJ1-1 | few | 14 | NA | TRBV4-3 | TGCGCCAGCAGCCAAGATAAATGGGGCGCTGAAGCTTTCTTT | CASSQDKWGAEAFF
TRBJ2-5 | few | 9 | NA | TRBV30 | TGTGCCCTGCAAGTCCCCAGGTACTTC | CALQVPRYF
TRBJ1-1 | few | 13 | NA | TRBV4-3 | TGCGCCAGCAGCCAAGACCCTGACACTGAAGCTTTCTTT | CASSQDPDTEAFF
TRBJ2-7 | few | 15 | TRBD1 | TRBV28 | TGTGCCAGCATTTCCCCGGGACAGGGGGTTTACGAGCAGTACTTC | CASISPGQGVYEQYF
TRBJ1-1 | NA | 15 | TRBD1 | TRBV5-1 | TGCGCCAGCAGCCACCCGGGACAGGGCAACACTGAAGCTTTCTTT | CASSHPGQGNTEAFF
TRBJ2-7 | few | 16 | NA | TRBV18 | TGTGCCAGCTCTCCTACAGGGTTGAGGGGCTCCTACGAGCAGTACTTC | CASSPTGLRGSYEQYF
TRBJ1-2 | many | 14 | TRBD1 | TRBV6-5 | TGTGCCACCTCTGACAGGGTCAGTAGCTATGGCTACACCTTC | CATSDRVSSYGYTF
TRBJ1-2 | few | 15 | NA | TRBV5-1 | TGCGCCAGCAGCCCAAGCGGGCAGATAACCTATGGCTACACCTTC | CASSPSGQITYGYTF
TRBJ1-1 | NA | 13 | NA | TRBV30 | TGTGCCTGGAGGACTCAGGGGAACACTGAAGCTTTCTTT | CAWRTQGNTEAFF